These 24 T cell receptor beta chains originate from one sample sequenced in a study of radiation and T cells in renal cell carcinoma. Some clones are missing from TCRdb's copy, which holds only in-frame ones; the method was immunoSEQ multiplex PCR. The profile covers about 170,000 clones, with around 89% appearing a single time and approximately 11% taken by the ten largest. Time point denoted: blood 4 weeks post-SBRT, at nephrectomy. Treatment given: 15 Gy SBRT to primary tumor, nephrectomy 4 weeks later. The specimen comprised blood, sampled from a patient whose treatment included radiotherapy and nephrectomy. These receptors were taken from a woman aged 50 to 60 with renal cell carcinoma.

This chain joins TRBV30 and TRBJ2-7; 13 nucleotides agree with TRBD2. From germline, CDR1 is GTSNPN and CDR2 SVGIG (reference sequence). CDR3 size: 17 residues. Losses at the gene ends were 2 bases for V and 3 bases for J; bases not matched to a gene: 10. The CDR3 coding sequence is TGTGCCTGGAGTTCAGCAAAACTAGCGGGGGGGGTCTACGAGCAGTACTTC. This sequence encodes CAWSSAKLAGGVYEQYF.

V usage is TRBV4-3 and J usage is TRBJ1-3, with a weak D call TRBD1 (6 bases). In germline, CDR1 is LGHNA, CDR2 YSLEER. Trimming removed 0 bases at V and 4 bases at J, with 16 bases between. This CDR3 has 17 amino acids. CDR3 protein: CASSQDFVGTPGNTIYF. CDR3 nucleotide sequence: TGCGCCAGCAGCCAAGATTTCGTCGGGACACCAGGAAACACCATATATTTT.

The V and J genes are TRBV19 and TRBJ2-4; TRBD1 might be the D (5 bases). The V gene's germline CDR1 is LNHDA and CDR2 SQIVND (reference sequence). V gave up 3 bases and J gave up 8 bases, with 17 bases separating them. This CDR3 is 15 amino acids long. CDR3 protein: CASSIVPARVDIQYF. In nucleotides, the CDR3 is TGTGCCAGTAGTATTGTCCCGGCCAGGGTGGACATTCAGTACTTC.

This rearrangement joins TRBV19 to TRBJ2-6; D unclear. The V gene lost 5 bases and the J gene lost 1 base, with 12 bases spanning the gap. Germline V lookup: CDR1 LNHDA, CDR2 SQIVND (reference sequence). The CDR3 is 16 amino acids. CDR3 residues: CASSLVWRSGANVLTF. The CDR3 DNA reads as TGTGCCAGTAGTCTTGTTTGGCGGTCTGGGGCCAACGTCCTGACTTTC.

This chain links TRBV19 with TRBJ1-1; D is perhaps TRBD1 (5 bases). V lost 3 bases to trimming and J lost 1 base, with 9 bases between them. Germline V gene data show CDR1 as LNHDA and CDR2 as SQIVND (reference sequence). The CDR3 loop spans 14 amino acids. CDR3 in DNA: TGTGCCAGTAGTATCCAGGGATCGAACACTGAAGCTTTCTTT. Protein: CASSIQGSNTEAFF.

The chain links TRBV7-3 to TRBJ1-5, with D hard to call. V gave up 5 bases and J gave up 0 bases, with 5 bases separating them. Germline V gene data show CDR1 as SGHTA and CDR2 as FQGTGA. There are 13 residues in the CDR3. The CDR3 DNA sequence: TGTGCCAGCAGCCCAGATAGCAATCAGCCCCAGCATTTT. It yields the protein CASSPDSNQPQHF. Complete variable domain (other parts from reference TRBV7-3 and TRBJ1-5): GAGVSQTPSNKVTEKGKYVELRCDPISGHTALYWYRQSLGQGPEFLIYFQGTGAADDSGLPNDRFFAVRPEGSVSTLKIQRTERGDSAVYLCASSPDSNQPQHFGDGTRLSIL.

This chain uses TRBV18 with TRBJ2-7; 9 bases fit TRBD1. V gave up 6 bases and J gave up 1 base; unmatched junction bases: 1. CDR1 and CDR2 (germline): KGHSH, LQKENI. The CDR3 has 13 amino acids. The CDR3 loop is CASSGTGSYEQYF. In DNA form, the CDR3 reads TGTGCCAGCTCGGGGACAGGGTCCTACGAGCAGTACTTC.

CDR3 sequence reads: CASSRGTDGNTIYF. For the CDR3, the DNA is TGCGCCAGCAGCCGTGGGACAGACGGAAACACCATATATTTT. This chain uses TRBV4-3 with TRBJ1-3; 7 bases map to TRBD1. This CDR3 comprises 14 residues. Looked up from germline, CDR1 is LGHNA and CDR2 is YSLEER. The junction had 4 bases not matched to a gene; V was cut back by 4 bases and J by 4 bases.

CDR3 loop: CASSPHVGAEAFF. CDR3 nucleotide sequence: TGTGCCAGCAGCCCCCATGTGGGGGCTGAAGCTTTCTTT. V and J are TRBV9 and TRBJ1-1; TRBD1 might be the D (5 bases). V lost 4 bases and J lost 6, with 13 bases in between. The CDR3 spans 13 residues. The V gene's germline CDR1 is SGDLS and CDR2 YYNGEE.

The CDR3 sequence: CASSSTGGYGYTF. For the CDR3, the DNA is TGTGCCAGCAGCTCGACAGGGGGCTATGGCTACACCTTC. This chain uses TRBV7-3 with TRBJ1-2, with 9 bases identical to TRBD1. Germline V gives CDR1 SGHTA, CDR2 FQGTGA. This CDR3 has 13 residues. With 4 bases clipped from V and 4 bases from J, the junction kept 1 base outside the gene matches.

V usage is TRBV13 and J usage is TRBJ2-3; 12 positions agree with TRBD2. The germline V gene encodes CDR1 PRHDT and CDR2 FYEKMQ (reference sequence). The CDR3 length is 16 residues. V gave up 3 bases and J gave up 2 bases; unmatched junction bases: 3. CDR3 nucleotides: TGTGCCAGCAGCTTCCGGACTAGCGGGGACACAGATACGCAGTATTTT. Encoded protein: CASSFRTSGDTDTQYF.

The chain couples TRBV2 to TRBJ1-5, with a tentative D call TRBD1 (6 bases). Germline CDR1 is SNHLY and CDR2 is FYNNEI. Trimming pared 3 bases from V and 6 bases from J, leaving 15 bases between. The CDR3 is 15 residues long. In DNA form, the CDR3 reads TGTGCCAGCAGTGACGAGGGGGGATCCTCTCAGCCCCAGCATTTT. Its protein product is CASSDEGGSSQPQHF.

The chain uses TRBV6-1 and TRBJ2-3, with D uncertain. There are 13 residues in the CDR3. The germline V and J ends were trimmed by 4 bases and 6 bases, with 11 bases remaining between them. The V gene's germline CDR1 is MNHNS and CDR2 SASEGT. This CDR3 reads CASSGAWVDTQYF. In nucleotides, the CDR3 is TGTGCCAGCAGTGGTGCTTGGGTGGATACGCAGTATTTT.

The V gene is TRBV4-2, the J gene TRBJ1-2, with a weak D call TRBD1 (5 bases). CDR1 and CDR2 (germline): LGHNA, YNFKEQ. V was pared by 2 bases and J by 4 bases, with 8 bases between. There are 13 residues in the CDR3. The CDR3 DNA follows: TGTGCCAGCAGCCAATCGGGGGGCTATGGCTACACCTTC. Its protein is CASSQSGGYGYTF.

The CDR3 nucleotides read TGTGCCAGCAGCTCTCTGGGACAGCCCTACGAGCAGTACTTC. It is translated as CASSSLGQPYEQYF. The V gene is TRBV11-2, the J gene TRBJ2-7; 7 nucleotides align to TRBD1. This CDR3 comprises 14 residues. With V trimmed by 4 bases and J by 2 bases, 5 bases remained unmatched. From germline, CDR1 is SGHAT and CDR2 FQNNGV.

This chain connects TRBV5-1 to TRBJ1-1; 10 bases align to TRBD1. V lost 4 bases, J lost 5 bases, and 8 bases stayed unmatched. The CDR3 extends over 15 amino acids. The germline gives CDR1 SGHRS, CDR2 YFSETQ. The CDR3 region is CASSGSGTGETEAFF. The DNA for the CDR3 is TGCGCCAGCAGCGGATCCGGGACAGGGGAGACTGAAGCTTTCTTT.

The chain has TRBV10-3 and TRBJ2-1, with D perhaps TRBD1 (5 bases). CDR3 size: 18 residues. Trimming pared 0 bases from V and 7 bases from J, leaving 22 bases between. Germline V gives CDR1 ENHRY, CDR2 SYGVKD. In DNA, the CDR3 is TGTGCCATCAGTGAGTCGAAATCAGGGCAGGGCTCTCGGAATGAGCAGTTCTTC. This encodes CAISESKSGQGSRNEQFF.

The rearrangement uses TRBV7-9 and TRBJ1-1; D is ambiguous. The CDR3 sequence is 12 residues long. The germline V gene has CDR1 SEHNR and CDR2 FQNEAQ (reference sequence). V was cut by 6 bases and J by 8 bases, with 13 bases left in between. The CDR3: CASRQLGLEAFF. In DNA, the CDR3 is TGTGCCAGCAGACAACTGGGTCTAGAAGCTTTCTTT.

The chain links TRBV7-9 to TRBJ2-1; D is perhaps TRBD2 (6 bases). Per germline, CDR1 SEHNR and CDR2 FQNEAQ (reference sequence). V was pared by 6 bases and J by 10 bases, with 25 bases between. The CDR3 has 16 amino acids. CDR3 protein: CASSYSRAGRLDEQFF. CDR3 in DNA: TGTGCCAGCAGTTACAGTAGGGCAGGGAGGTTAGACGAGCAGTTCTTC.

This clone showed up just a few times. J is TRBJ2-3 and V is TRBV5-6, with 8 bases identical to TRBD1. Germline-derived CDR1 and CDR2 are SGHDT and YYEEEE. The CDR3 loop spans 14 amino acids. V trimming: 4 bases; J trimming: 4 bases; junction bases outside the gene matches: 5. Here the CDR3 reads CASSPQGAADTQYF. CDR3 nucleotides: TGTGCCAGCAGCCCTCAGGGGGCGGCAGATACGCAGTATTTT.

The genes are TRBV6-1 and TRBJ1-2; 8 bases align to TRBD1. The V gene's germline CDR1 is MNHNS and CDR2 SASEGT. J was trimmed by 9 bases and V by 0 bases; bases with no gene match: 12. CDR3 length: 16 amino acids. The CDR3 is CASSEAGGGQGTSYTF. DNA of the CDR3: TGTGCCAGCAGTGAAGCCGGAGGTGGACAGGGCACCAGCTACACCTTC.

J is TRBJ2-7 and V is TRBV4-3; 10 nucleotides match TRBD1. V shed 2 bases, J shed 1 base, and the junction held 11 bases outside the gene matches. The CDR3 is made up of 18 amino acids. Germline V gene lookup returns CDR1 LGHNA and CDR2 YSLEER. CDR3 loop: CASSQRGFRDRGSYEQYF. CDR3 sequence (DNA): TGCGCCAGCAGCCAACGTGGCTTCCGGGACAGGGGATCCTACGAGCAGTACTTC.

The chain employs TRBV6-5 and TRBJ1-2; D may be TRBD1 (5 bases). The CDR3 spans 14 residues. Germline lookup yields CDR1 MNHEY and CDR2 SVGAGI. With 6 bases removed from V and 5 bases from J, the gap between germline ends came to 16 bases. Here the CDR3 reads CASSDGAVTYGYTF. The CDR3 region has the DNA TGTGCCAGCAGCGACGGGGCCGTCACTTATGGCTACACCTTC.

The chain carries TRBV6-5 and TRBJ2-7; 8 bases match TRBD1. The trim removed 4 bases at V and 7 bases at J, leaving 3 bases unmatched. CDR1 MNHEY and CDR2 SVGAGI come from the germline V gene. CDR3 length: 12 amino acids. CDR3 sequence reads: CASSSDRAEQYF. In DNA, the CDR3 is TGTGCCAGCAGTTCGGACAGGGCTGAGCAGTACTTC.